This entry lists 30 T cell receptor beta chains sequenced from one sample in a study of blood T cell repertoires in COVID-19. Clones were read by immunoSEQ multiplex PCR, and TCRdb kept only the in-frame ones, dropping some. The repertoire has about 250,000 clones, just under 85% of them found once; the top ten carry more than 7%. Sequenced: peripheral blood. The origin of the receptors is a man at least 80 years old with acute or convalescent COVID-19.

The V and J genes are TRBV5-4 and TRBJ2-5; D possibly corresponds to TRBD2 (5 bases). V shed 5 bases and J shed 5 bases, with 13 bases lying between them. This CDR3 contains 13 residues. Germline loops: CDR1 SGHNT, CDR2 YYREEE (reference sequence). The CDR3 is CASRDPTGETQYF. The DNA of the CDR3 is TGTGCCAGCAGGGACCCAACGGGGGAGACCCAGTACTTC. Combining the CDR3 with reference TRBV5-4 and TRBJ2-5 gives the whole variable domain ETGVTQSPTHLIKTRGQQVTLRCSSQSGHNTVSWYQQALGQGPQFIFQYYREEENGRGNFPPRFSGLQFPNYSSELNVNALELDDSALYLCASRDPTGETQYFGPGTRLLVL.

V and J are TRBV5-1 and TRBJ1-4; D is unclear. Germline CDR1 reads SGHRS; CDR2 reads YFSETQ. Trimming removed 0 bases at V and 10 bases at J, with 13 bases between. The CDR3 loop spans 14 amino acids. CDR3 nucleotide sequence: TGCGCCAGCAGCTTGGATTCGCGGGGAGGAAAACTGTTTTTT. This encodes CASSLDSRGGKLFF.

The V gene is TRBV19, the J gene TRBJ1-1; D ambiguous. Germline CDR1 is LNHDA and CDR2 is SQIVND (reference sequence). The V end was cut by 6 bases, the J end by 6 bases, with 8 bases between. The CDR3 covers 11 residues. CDR3 in amino acids: CASRRSPEAFF. CDR3 in DNA: TGTGCCAGTAGAAGGAGTCCTGAAGCTTTCTTT.

The chain links TRBV3-1 (or the pseudogene TRBV3-2) to TRBJ2-1; no clear D. V dropped 0 bases and J dropped 5 bases, with 20 bases sitting between them. The CDR3 loop spans 18 amino acids. Looked up from germline, CDR1 is LGHDT and CDR2 is YNNKEL (reference sequence). As DNA, the CDR3 is TGTGCCAGCAGCCAAGATGGAACTTCTTTGACTCGACACAATGAGCAGTTCTTC. It encodes CASSQDGTSLTRHNEQFF.

This clone appeared a single time. The CDR3 DNA is TGTGCCAGCAGCGAATCATTCACCCCGGTGGGAAACACCATATATTTT. Its translation is CASSESFTPVGNTIYF. The chain is built from TRBV9 and TRBJ1-3; D ambiguous. The germline V and J ends were trimmed by 3 bases and 4 bases, with 17 bases remaining between them. The CDR3 covers 16 residues. CDR1 and CDR2 (germline): SGDLS, YYNGEE.

This chain links TRBV14 with TRBJ1-3, with 7 bases matching TRBD1. Germline trimming cut 7 bases from V and 9 bases from J; bases unmatched to any gene: 9. The germline V gene has CDR1 SGHDN and CDR2 FVKESK. This CDR3 region has 13 residues. CDR3 coding DNA: TGTGCCAGCACTTCAAGAGGGGGCGTCACCATATATTTT. This encodes CASTSRGGVTIYF.

V usage is TRBV10-3 and J usage is TRBJ1-6; 10 bases are a match to TRBD1. V lost 8 bases and J lost 7; bases outside the gene matches: 2. The germline V gene has CDR1 ENHRY and CDR2 SYGVKD. The CDR3 totals 13 residues. CDR3 loop: CAIQGQGNSPLHF. The CDR3 bases are TGTGCCATCCAGGGACAGGGGAATTCACCCCTCCACTTT.

The genes are TRBV6-4 and TRBJ2-1, with TRBD1 matching 8 bases. The CDR3 runs 18 residues. The V gene's germline CDR1 is MRHNA and CDR2 SNTAGT. V was pared by 5 bases and J by 2 bases, with 14 bases of the junction left unmatched. The CDR3 region is CASSRPLSLQGAYNEQFF. The CDR3 DNA reads as TGTGCCAGCAGTCGACCTCTCTCTCTACAGGGGGCCTACAATGAGCAGTTCTTC.

J is TRBJ1-1 and V is TRBV28; perhaps TRBD1 as D (5 bases). V was trimmed by 4 bases and J by 4 bases, leaving 10 bases between them. The V gene's germline CDR1 is MDHEN and CDR2 SYDVKM. The CDR3 runs to 13 residues. The CDR3 spells CASSSGGGTEAFF. In nucleotides, the CDR3 is TGTGCCAGCAGTTCTGGGGGAGGCACTGAAGCTTTCTTT.

The rearrangement links TRBV2 to TRBJ2-2; 7 bases are shared with TRBD1. The CDR3 totals 16 residues. CDR1 and CDR2 from the germline V gene are SNHLY and FYNNEI. V shed 10 bases and J 1 base; nucleotides not matched to a gene: 12. CDR3 loop: CATSDRSRGNTGELFF. The CDR3 bases are TGTGCCACATCGGACAGGAGTAGAGGGAACACCGGGGAGCTGTTTTTT.

This clone has a handful of counts. This chain links TRBV18 with TRBJ2-1; maybe TRBD1 (5 bases). The V gene lost 0 bases and the J gene lost 5 bases, with 11 bases spanning the gap. Germline V gene sequence: CDR1 KGHSH, CDR2 LQKENI. The CDR3 totals 15 residues. For the CDR3, the DNA is TGTGCCAGCTCACCACCAGGGGAAGTCAACAATGAGCAGTTCTTC. Translation gives CASSPPGEVNNEQFF.

This clone is a singleton in its sample. This chain joins TRBV24-1 and TRBJ2-2; 7 positions match TRBD1. CDR1 is KGHDR, CDR2 SFDVKD, per germline. The V and J ends lost 5 bases and 7 bases, in that order; junction bases with no gene match: 15. The CDR3 is 17 amino acids. This CDR3 is CATSAVLQGRNLGELFF. In DNA, the CDR3 is TGTGCCACCAGTGCTGTTCTACAGGGGCGAAACCTCGGGGAGCTGTTTTTT.

This chain joins TRBV15 and TRBJ2-7; D not resolved. CDR1 and CDR2 (germline): LNHNV, YYDKDF (reference sequence). The V and J ends lost 0 bases and 1 base respectively, with 10 bases between them. The CDR3 has 15 residues. This CDR3 is CATSRDRLESYEQYF. The CDR3 coding sequence is TGTGCCACCAGCAGAGATAGGTTGGAGTCCTACGAGCAGTACTTC.

The chain joins TRBV2 to TRBJ1-2; 8 bases align to TRBD1. Germline-derived CDR1 and CDR2 are SNHLY and FYNNEI. This CDR3 has 14 residues. After removal of 6 bases from V and 2 bases from J, the junction contained 5 bases not matched to a gene. CDR3 nucleotide sequence: TGTGCCAGCAGGGGCAGGACAGGGAACTATGGCTACACCTTC. It yields the protein CASRGRTGNYGYTF.

This chain joins TRBV19 and TRBJ2-1; 8 bases are shared with TRBD2. The length of the CDR3 is 15 residues. Looked up from germline, CDR1 is LNHDA and CDR2 is SQIVND (reference sequence). J gave up 7 bases and V 9 bases, and 14 bases lay outside the gene matches. The CDR3 protein is CASLRFGGGRNEQFF. The DNA for the CDR3 is TGTGCCAGCCTTAGGTTTGGGGGCGGGAGGAATGAGCAGTTCTTC.

The V call is TRBV7-2, the J call TRBJ2-1, with unresolved D. CDR3 length: 13 residues. Germline assignment: CDR1 SGHTA and CDR2 FQGNSA. The germline V and J ends were trimmed by 1 base and 9 bases, with 10 bases remaining between them. The CDR3 here is CASSLGMGSEQFF. In DNA form, the CDR3 reads TGTGCCAGCAGCTTAGGAATGGGCAGTGAGCAGTTCTTC.

This chain links TRBV9 with TRBJ2-2, with D perhaps matching TRBD2 (6 bases). The CDR3 spans 15 residues. Germline V gene sequence: CDR1 SGDLS, CDR2 YYNGEE. Trimming removed 7 bases from V and 0 bases from J, with 13 bases in between. In nucleotides, the CDR3 is TGTGCCAGCTCTCCTAGCGTTGCGAACACCGGGGAGCTGTTTTTT. As protein: CASSPSVANTGELFF.

Written as DNA, the CDR3 is TGTGCCAGCAGCCTAACGGCGGCCGGGGAGCTGTTTTTT. It yields the protein CASSLTAAGELFF. V gene TRBV9 combines with J gene TRBJ2-2; no definite D call. CDR3 length: 13 residues. Trimming shortened V by 4 bases and J by 6 bases, and 10 bases separated the two germline ends. CDR1 is SGDLS and CDR2 is YYNGEE in the germline V gene.

This chain's CDR3 is CASSVSGTAPWAFF. The CDR3 DNA reads as TGTGCCAGCAGCGTCTCCGGGACAGCCCCATGGGCTTTCTTT. The J gene is TRBJ1-1, the V gene TRBV9, with 7 nucleotides matching TRBD1. This CDR3 comprises 14 residues. Germline V CDR1 and CDR2: SGDLS, YYNGEE. The J segment lost 11 bases and the V segment lost 2 bases, leaving 12 bases of the junction unmatched.

This clone occurred a few times. The V gene is TRBV15, the J gene TRBJ1-5; weak D call: TRBD1 (5 bases). CDR3 length equals 16 residues. V lost 5 bases and J lost 2, with 16 bases in between. Germline V gene data show CDR1 as LNHNV and CDR2 as YYDKDF (reference sequence). The CDR3 loop is CATSEGGGVGNQPQHF. As DNA, the CDR3 is TGTGCCACCAGCGAGGGCGGGGGAGTGGGCAATCAGCCCCAGCATTTT.

CDR3 residues: CASSRQGEAHEQYF. The CDR3 DNA follows: TGTGCCAGCAGCCGACAGGGAGAGGCCCACGAGCAGTACTTC. The chain links TRBV28 to TRBJ2-7; 7 bases agree with TRBD1. The ends lost 6 bases at V and 5 bases at J; junction bases unmatched: 10. Per germline, CDR1 MDHEN and CDR2 SYDVKM. CDR3 length equals 14 residues.

The V and J genes are TRBV2 and TRBJ1-2, with 7 bases lining up with TRBD1. The CDR3 spans 17 residues. V shed 3 bases, J shed 0 bases, and the junction held 10 bases outside the gene matches. The germline V gene has CDR1 SNHLY and CDR2 FYNNEI. The CDR3 protein is CASSESSGDSANYGYTF. DNA for the CDR3: TGTGCCAGCAGTGAGTCTTCTGGGGACAGCGCTAACTATGGCTACACCTTC.

This clone was counted a few times. The chain recombines TRBV2 with TRBJ1-6; 7 nucleotides agree with TRBD1. Germline values: CDR1 SNHLY, CDR2 FYNNEI. The CDR3 has 17 amino acids. The ends lost 6 bases at V and 2 bases at J; junction bases unmatched: 10. CDR3: CASSRQGAGTYNSPLHF. The CDR3 region has the DNA TGTGCCAGCAGCCGACAGGGAGCAGGGACCTATAATTCACCCCTCCACTTT.

The chain has TRBV2 and TRBJ2-7, with a weak D call TRBD1 (5 bases). Germline V CDR1 and CDR2: SNHLY, FYNNEI. The CDR3 runs to 16 residues. V was pared by 3 bases and J by 0 bases, with 15 bases between. The CDR3 coding sequence is TGTGCCAGCAGTGAGCTAGGACATACCAGCTCCTACGAGCAGTACTTC. This translates into CASSELGHTSSYEQYF.

The CDR3 reads CASSLWGTVAHEQYF. CDR3 DNA sequence: TGTGCCAGCAGCTTGTGGGGGACTGTCGCACACGAGCAGTACTTC. The genes are TRBV5-6 and TRBJ2-7, with D perhaps matching TRBD2 (6 bases). The CDR3 sequence is 15 residues long. The V and J ends lost 1 base and 5 bases respectively, with 16 bases between them. Per the germline V gene, CDR1 is SGHDT and CDR2 is YYEEEE.

This rearrangement joins TRBV28 to TRBJ2-2; D not certain. From germline, CDR1 is MDHEN and CDR2 SYDVKM. The CDR3 consists of 15 residues. Trimming took 0 bases from V and 4 from J, leaving 9 bases between them. As DNA, the CDR3 is TGTGCCAGCAGTTTATGGCACTCTGGCACCGGGGAGCTGTTTTTT. It yields the protein CASSLWHSGTGELFF.

With respect to this clone: This same CDR3 is encoded by further DNA sequences in the sample. J is TRBJ1-5 and V is TRBV18, with 9 nucleotides matching TRBD1. This CDR3 is 14 amino acids long. The V gene's germline CDR1 is KGHSH and CDR2 LQKENI. Trimming removed 6 bases from V and 4 bases from J; junction bases left unmatched: 4. The CDR3 DNA follows: TGTGCCAGCTCGCCCGGGACAGGGAATCAGCCCCAGCATTTT. It yields the protein CASSPGTGNQPQHF. Full variable domain (missing parts from reference TRBV18 and TRBJ1-5): NAGVMQNPRHLVRRRGQEARLRCSPMKGHSHVYWYRQLPEEGLKFMVYLQKENIIDESGMPKERFSAEFPKEGPSILRIQQVVRGDSAAYFCASSPGTGNQPQHFGDGTRLSIL.

The chain joins TRBV5-1 to TRBJ2-3, with a weak D call TRBD2 (5 bases). Germline V gene sequence: CDR1 SGHRS, CDR2 YFSETQ. The CDR3 consists of 15 residues. Trimming cost V 4 bases and J 2 bases, with 14 bases left between them. DNA for the CDR3: TGCGCCAGCAGCGGGAGTACTAGGCCCACAGATACGCAGTATTTT. This codes for CASSGSTRPTDTQYF.

The J gene is TRBJ1-6, the V gene TRBV2; D is possibly TRBD1 (5 bases). Trimming left V 3 bases short and J 7 bases short, with 10 bases between. CDR1 and CDR2 from the germline V gene are SNHLY and FYNNEI. The CDR3 consists of 14 residues. DNA for the CDR3: TGTGCCAGCAGTGATCAGGGATTCAATTCACCCCTCCACTTT. It specifies CASSDQGFNSPLHF. The complete variable domain, with remaining parts taken from reference TRBV2 and TRBJ1-6, reads EPEVTQTPSHQVTQMGQEVILRCVPISNHLYFYWYRQILGQKVEFLVSFYNNEISEKSEIFDDQFSVERPDGSNFTLKIRSTKLEDSAMYFCASSDQGFNSPLHFGNGTRLTVT.

The V and J genes are TRBV7-3 and TRBJ2-1, with 8 nucleotides matching TRBD1. Germline V gene sequence: CDR1 SGHTA, CDR2 FQGTGA. The CDR3 extends over 14 amino acids. Losses at the gene ends were 5 bases for V and 4 bases for J; bases not matched to a gene: 4. This CDR3 reads CASSPGTGYNEQFF. The CDR3 nucleotides are TGTGCCAGCAGCCCCGGGACAGGATACAATGAGCAGTTCTTC.